This T cell receptor beta chain is from a study of vaccination effects on CD4 cells after COVID-19. Whole-study findings and limits: Relatively few convalescent patients took part in the study, which had no early post-infection timepoints. Clones from infection and from vaccination both contracted markedly late after vaccination.

This clone appeared a single time. The antigen is unknown. Assay used: immunoSEQ multiplex PCR; TCRdb lists only in-frame clones, some missing. The sample has approximately 82,000 clones, around 76% seen once. CD4+ T cells specific for antigen were expanded with viral peptide pools by the ViraFEST assay before sequencing. Culture lasted about 11 days before CD4+ T cell isolation. Previously uninfected by SARS-CoV-2, the vaccine recipients also showed negative nucleocapsid antibodies. Germline V lookup: CDR1 MGHDK, CDR2 SYGVNS. There are 14 residues in the CDR3. V gave up 5 bases and J gave up 7 bases; unmatched junction bases: 8.

The source material was CD4+ T cells from PBMCs cultured with HCoV-229E spike peptides, sampled before COVID-19 vaccination. This sequence joins TRBV25-1 and TRBJ2-5, with 9 bases that match TRBD2. The sequence came from a human donor who received a COVID-19 vaccine. CDR3 in DNA: TGTGCCAGCAGTCCCCGGACAGCGGGAGGGACCCAGTACTTC. This codes for CASSPRTAGGTQYF.